These 15 T cell receptor beta chains originate from one sample sequenced in a study of T-cell memory formation after mild COVID-19. One entry per CDR3 protein, called by TCRdb with MiXCR from the 5' RACE reads. The sample contains tens of thousands of distinct CDR3 sequences, 9.5% to 15% of which appear only once. Sequencing was carried out using PBMCs or a T cell subset sorted from them (not recorded which). The receptor set was obtained from a man between 18 and 35 years old who had mild COVID-19 (a few samples of this study predate the infection). Cell type and time point are not known.

This rearrangement joins TRBV9 to TRBJ1-6; no definite D call. This CDR3 contains 14 residues. Per germline, CDR1 SGDLS and CDR2 YYNGEE. Trimming shortened V by 4 bases and J by 6 bases, and 11 bases separated the two germline ends. The CDR3 protein is CASSSNGLNSPLHF. CDR3 in DNA: TGTGCCAGCAGCTCTAACGGGCTTAATTCACCCCTCCACTTT.

This clonotype was seen many times. The J gene is TRBJ2-7, the V gene TRBV6-2 or TRBV6-3; no firm D call. Germline V gene sequence: CDR1 MNHEY, CDR2 SVGEGT. V lost 6 bases, J lost 0 bases, and 9 bases lay in between. The CDR3 sequence is 13 residues long. The DNA for the CDR3 is TGTGCCAGCAGATCAGCCGCCTCCTACGAGCAGTACGTC. Translated: CASRSAASYEQYV.

V and J are TRBV19 and TRBJ1-4; 8 bases line up with TRBD1. Trimming took 6 bases from V and 8 from J; bases not matched to a gene: 11. CDR1 and CDR2 (germline): LNHDA, SQIVND (reference sequence). The CDR3 length is 15 residues. CDR3 in amino acids: CASSPGQAEIEKLFF. DNA for the CDR3: TGTGCCAGTAGCCCGGGACAGGCGGAAATAGAAAAACTGTTTTTT.

This clonotype was counted a few times. The rearrangement uses TRBV5-1 and TRBJ1-6; 9 nucleotides match TRBD1. V shed 4 bases and J 7 bases; nucleotides not matched to a gene: 6. CDR1 is SGHRS, CDR2 YFSETQ, per germline. The CDR3 totals 15 residues. CDR3 protein: CASSPRTGVNSPLHF. The CDR3 nucleotides read TGCGCCAGCAGCCCCCGGACAGGGGTCAATTCACCCCTCCACTTT.

A word on this clonotype: The germline gene is not matched at one end of the junction; a read error may be the cause. The chain has TRBV7-8 and TRBJ2-1; 12 bases fit TRBD2. The CDR3 is 14 residues long. CDR1 SGHVS and CDR2 FQNEAQ come from the germline V gene. The CDR3 DNA sequence: TGTGCCAGCAGCTCTACTAGACTAGCGGGGGAGGGGGTCTTC. Its protein is CASSSTRLAGEGVF.

This chain joins TRBV9 and TRBJ2-1, with D possibly being TRBD1 (6 bases). The ends were cut back, 4 bases at V and 3 bases at J, with 14 bases in the middle. Germline CDR1 SGDLS, CDR2 YYNGEE. The CDR3 sequence is 15 residues long. This CDR3 is CASSSRQVGYNEQFF. In DNA, the CDR3 is TGTGCCAGCAGCTCGAGACAGGTAGGCTACAATGAGCAGTTCTTC.

The chain is built from TRBV5-4 and TRBJ2-7; the D call may be TRBD1 or TRBD2 (5 bases each). Germline CDR1 is SGHNT and CDR2 is YYREEE (reference sequence). The CDR3 contains 14 residues. V was trimmed by 0 bases and J by 5 bases, leaving 12 bases between them. In nucleotides, the CDR3 is TGTGCCAGCAGCTTGGGGGGGACCAGGCACGAGCAGTACTTC. Translation gives CASSLGGTRHEQYF.

This chain uses TRBV4-1 with TRBJ1-1, with TRBD1 matching 8 bases. CDR1 and CDR2 from the germline V gene are MGHRA and YSYEKL. The CDR3 sequence is 15 residues long. The V and J ends lost 3 bases and 5 bases, in that order; junction bases with no gene match: 8. The CDR3, as DNA: TGCGCCAGCAGCCACGGACAGGGAGAGAGTACTGAAGCTTTCTTT. Translating gives CASSHGQGESTEAFF.

The chain carries TRBV20-1 and TRBJ2-3; possible D gene TRBD2, 5 bases. Germline V gene data show CDR1 as DFQATT and CDR2 as SNEGSKA (reference sequence). V shed 1 base and J shed 2 bases, with 10 bases lying between them. The CDR3 has 14 residues. The CDR3 region is CSARVRGITDTQYF. CDR3 nucleotides: TGCAGTGCTAGAGTACGGGGAATCACAGATACGCAGTATTTT.

This clonotype was seen more than once but under ten times. The J gene is TRBJ2-3, the V gene TRBV7-2; TRBD2 might be the D (7 bases). With 3 bases removed from V and 0 bases from J, the gap between germline ends came to 13 bases. The CDR3 runs to 16 residues. Looked up from germline, CDR1 is SGHTA and CDR2 is FQGNSA. The CDR3 DNA reads as TGTGCCAGCAGCTTTGGGGGGGGGCCGAGCACAGATACGCAGTATTTT. Its protein product is CASSFGGGPSTDTQYF.

Here the CDR3 DNA reads TGCGCCAGCAGCCAGTCGCCCGGGACAGCCGCCTACGAGCAGTACTTC. This translates into CASSQSPGTAAYEQYF. The chain links TRBV4-3 to TRBJ2-7, with 7 positions matching TRBD1. The CDR3 runs 16 residues. The trim removed 3 bases at V and 2 bases at J, leaving 10 bases unmatched. Germline V CDR1 and CDR2: LGHNA, YSLEER.

The J gene is TRBJ2-1, the V gene TRBV29-1, with a weak D call TRBD2 (6 bases). Trimming pared 7 bases from V and 8 bases from J, leaving 24 bases between. This CDR3 is 15 amino acids long. Per the germline V gene, CDR1 is SQVTM and CDR2 is ANQGSEA. CDR3 loop: CSAWEAGSALYEQFF. CDR3 coding DNA: TGCAGCGCTTGGGAGGCAGGGTCGGCCCTCTATGAGCAGTTCTTC.

This clonotype was detected ten times or more. The rearrangement joins TRBV14 to TRBJ2-6; the D is unclear. Trimming shortened V by 3 bases and J by 0 bases, and 18 bases separated the two germline ends. CDR1 SGHDN and CDR2 FVKESK come from the germline V gene. The CDR3 is made up of 19 amino acids. CDR3: CASSHPRSRRSSGANVLTF. The CDR3 DNA follows: TGTGCCAGCAGCCATCCAAGGAGCAGGCGAAGCTCTGGGGCCAACGTCCTGACTTTC.

The sample holds a few counts of this clonotype. In DNA, the CDR3 is TGTGCCAGCAGCTTAGTTTCTGGGCCTTACAATGAGCAGTTCTTC. It is translated as CASSLVSGPYNEQFF. This chain connects TRBV7-6 to TRBJ2-1; D is ambiguous. V was trimmed by 1 base and J by 4 bases, leaving 11 bases between them. The germline CDR1 and CDR2 sequences are SGHVS and FNYEAQ. The CDR3 contains 15 residues.

This clonotype was detected only a few times. V usage is TRBV7-2 and J usage is TRBJ2-5; no definite D call. The CDR3 runs to 12 residues. Germline V CDR1 and CDR2: SGHTA, FQGNSA. Trimming took 1 base from V and 4 from J, leaving 4 bases between them. Written as DNA, the CDR3 is TGTGCCAGCAGCTTAGTCGGAGAGACCCAGTACTTC. This sequence encodes CASSLVGETQYF.